Shown below are 31 T cell receptor beta chains from a single sample sequenced in a study of cytomegalovirus exposure and HLA in healthy donors. Vbeta (60) and Jbeta (13) primers were used in the PCR. Profiled with immunoSEQ multiplex PCR; TCRdb holds only in-frame clones, not every one. The table shows around 150,000 clones, with around 60% occurring only once. Sequencing was performed on PBMCs. The origin of the receptors is a woman aged 55-69 years in good health and CMV-seropositive.

This clone has only a few counts. This chain uses TRBV11-2 with TRBJ2-5, with a weak D call TRBD1 (7 bases). The tail of the sequence fits TRBJ2-7 better, so the J call may be wrong. CDR1 SGHAT and CDR2 FQNNGV come from the germline V gene. The length of the CDR3 is 14 residues. This CDR3 reads CASSSSQGGYEQYF. The CDR3 DNA is TGTGCCAGCAGCTCCTCTCAGGGGGGCTACGAGCAGTACTTC.

This clone was seen once. V and J are TRBV5-1 and TRBJ2-1; D is possibly TRBD1 (6 bases). The CDR3 covers 15 residues. V was shortened by 1 base and J by 8 bases, with 16 bases between the two germline ends. CDR1 SGHRS and CDR2 YFSETQ come from the germline V gene. The CDR3 coding sequence is TGCGCCAGCAGCTTGAACAGGGTTTACAGCCATGAGCAGTTCTTC. Translating it yields CASSLNRVYSHEQFF.

V is TRBV25-1 and J is TRBJ2-6; a possible D gene is TRBD1 (5 bases). Germline values: CDR1 MGHDK, CDR2 SYGVNS. Trimming stripped 1 base from V and 2 bases from J, with 15 bases between. The CDR3 length is 18 residues. The DNA of the CDR3 is TGTGCCAGCAGTGAATCCGGCAGGGTGGCGGCTGGGGCCAACGTCCTGACTTTC. It is translated as CASSESGRVAAGANVLTF. Based on the CDR3 plus reference TRBV25-1 and TRBJ2-6, the full variable domain is EADIYQTPRYLVIGTGKKITLECSQTMGHDKMYWYQQDPGMELHLIHYSYGVNSTEKGDLSSESTVSRIRTEHFPLTLESARPSHTSQYLCASSESGRVAAGANVLTFGAGSRLTVL.

This clone was detected many times. The chain carries TRBV28 and TRBJ2-7; TRBD2 agrees at 9 bases. CDR1 is MDHEN, CDR2 SYDVKM, per germline. This CDR3 is built from 17 residues. V dropped 5 bases and J dropped 0; count of bases not matched to a gene: 11. This chain's CDR3 is CASSIPLYSGSSYEQYF. The CDR3 DNA follows: TGTGCCAGCAGTATCCCTTTGTATAGCGGGAGCTCCTACGAGCAGTACTTC.

The V call is TRBV10-2, the J call TRBJ2-1, with 13 bases identical to TRBD2. Trimming removed 4 bases from V and 4 bases from J; junction bases left unmatched: 4. The V gene's germline CDR1 is WSHSY and CDR2 SAAADI. The CDR3 length is 16 residues. The DNA of the CDR3 is TGCGCCAGCAGTGTGCGACTAGCGGGAGGTTACAATGAGCAGTTCTTC. Translated: CASSVRLAGGYNEQFF.

The V and J genes are TRBV7-2 and TRBJ2-5, with D possibly TRBD2 on 6 matching bases. The CDR3 is made up of 13 amino acids. Germline CDR1 and CDR2: SGHTA and FQGNSA. The V gene lost 3 bases and the J gene lost 5 bases, with 10 bases spanning the gap. Here the CDR3 DNA reads TGTGCCAGCAGCTTGGGTAGCGGTGAGACCCAGTACTTC. The encoded protein is CASSLGSGETQYF. Combining the CDR3 with reference TRBV7-2 and TRBJ2-5 gives the whole variable domain GAGVSQSPSNKVTEKGKDVELRCDPISGHTALYWYRQSLGQGLEFLIYFQGNSAPDKSGLPSDRFSAERTGGSVSTLTIQRTQQEDSAVYLCASSLGSGETQYFGPGTRLLVL.

This clone appeared a few times. CDR3 nucleotides: TGTGCCAGCAGCCCCCTAAGCGTTTATGGCACAGATACGCAGTATTTT. It translates to CASSPLSVYGTDTQYF. This chain connects TRBV11-2 to TRBJ2-3, with D unresolved. V was clipped by 5 bases and J by 1 base, with 16 bases between them. There are 16 residues in the CDR3. Germline loops: CDR1 SGHAT, CDR2 FQNNGV.

The chain is built from TRBV27 and TRBJ2-2; 7 bases map to TRBD2. This CDR3 has 17 amino acids. Germline V gene data show CDR1 as MNHEY and CDR2 as SMNVEV (reference sequence). With 5 bases clipped from V and 1 base from J, the junction kept 10 bases outside the gene matches. The chain's CDR3 is CASSARLWEGNTGELFF. In DNA, the CDR3 is TGTGCCAGCAGTGCTCGTTTGTGGGAGGGGAACACCGGGGAGCTGTTTTTT.

The rearrangement joins TRBV21-1 to TRBJ2-3; the tabulated D call, TRBD2, remains unverified against the DNA. TRBV21-1 is a pseudogene locus. The CDR3 is 24 amino acids. CDR3 DNA sequence: TGTGCCCATTACGGCGGGACAGGGGCCCCGCCAGGACTAGCGGGAGACCCTAGCACAGATACGCAGTATTTT. Its translation: CAHYGGTGAPPGLAGDPSTDTQYF.

The chain carries TRBV7-2 and TRBJ2-3, with a possible D match to TRBD2 (5 bases). V was shortened by 3 bases and J by 0 bases, with 10 bases between the two germline ends. Germline CDR1 and CDR2: SGHTA and FQGNSA. The CDR3 runs 15 residues. The CDR3 is CASSFSASSTDTQYF. The CDR3 DNA is TGTGCCAGCAGCTTTAGCGCGTCTAGCACAGATACGCAGTATTTT.

V and J are TRBV5-1 and TRBJ2-1, with 7 bases lining up with TRBD1. The J segment lost 1 base and the V segment lost 4 bases, leaving 8 bases of the junction unmatched. The length of the CDR3 is 16 residues. CDR1 is SGHRS and CDR2 is YFSETQ in the germline V gene. Written as DNA, the CDR3 is TGCGCCAGCAGCCTAACCGGGACAGCTTCCTACAATGAGCAGTTCTTC. It yields the protein CASSLTGTASYNEQFF.

V and J are TRBV11-3 and TRBJ2-2, with a weak D call TRBD2 (5 bases). The germline CDR1 and CDR2 sequences are SGHNT and YENEEA. There are 15 residues in the CDR3. The V end was cut by 5 bases, the J end by 0 bases, with 10 bases between. The CDR3 nucleotides read TGTGCCAGCAGCCCTAGTAGCGCGAACACCGGGGAGCTGTTTTTT. Its protein is CASSPSSANTGELFF.

Worth noting for this clone: Germline is not matched at one junction end, which may reflect a read error. J is TRBJ1-4 and V is TRBV7-2; 7 nucleotides agree with TRBD1. The CDR3 is made up of 13 amino acids. Germline lookup yields CDR1 SGHTA and CDR2 FQGNSA. CDR3 nucleotides: TGCCTCCTTTACAGGGGAGATAATGAAAAACTGTTTTTT. Its translation: CLLYRGDNEKLFF.

V gene TRBV2 combines with J gene TRBJ2-1; D perhaps matches TRBD1 (6 bases). Per germline, CDR1 SNHLY and CDR2 FYNNEI. The CDR3 consists of 17 residues. The V and J ends lost 5 bases and 5 bases respectively, with 22 bases between them. This CDR3 reads CASSSSGTTWDDNEQFF. The CDR3 DNA reads TGTGCCAGCAGTTCATCCGGGACAACTTGGGATGACAATGAGCAGTTCTTC.

The CDR3 DNA sequence: TGTGCCAGCAGCCAGGGGCTAGGCGCGGGAGTGGTAGATACGCAGTATTTT. Protein product: CASSQGLGAGVVDTQYF. The gene calls are TRBV27 and TRBJ2-3; tentative D call: TRBD2 (7 bases). The germline CDR1 and CDR2 sequences are MNHEY and SMNVEV (reference sequence). The CDR3 consists of 17 residues. V was trimmed by 6 bases and J by 5 bases, leaving 24 bases between them.

The rearrangement uses TRBV5-1 and TRBJ2-2, with D possibly matching TRBD2 (6 bases). V was clipped by 4 bases and J by 4 bases, with 14 bases between them. Germline loops: CDR1 SGHRS, CDR2 YFSETQ. The CDR3 covers 15 residues. The CDR3 bases are TGCGCCAGCAGCCCAGGGACTGCGAGCACCGGGGAGCTGTTTTTT. This translates into CASSPGTASTGELFF. Drawing the rest from reference TRBV5-1 and TRBJ2-2, the complete variable domain is KAGVTQTPRYLIKTRGQQVTLSCSPISGHRSVSWYQQTPGQGLQFLFEYFSETQRNKGNFPGRFSGRQFSNSRSEMNVSTLELGDSALYLCASSPGTASTGELFFGEGSRLTVL.

This chain uses TRBV9 with TRBJ2-1; 10 nucleotides match TRBD2. Looked up from germline, CDR1 is SGDLS and CDR2 is YYNGEE. The CDR3 has 18 amino acids. Trimming removed 2 bases from V and 4 bases from J; junction bases left unmatched: 12. The CDR3 loop reads CASSVLARTSGGYNEQFF. The CDR3 DNA is TGTGCCAGCAGCGTCCTTGCCCGGACTAGCGGAGGTTACAATGAGCAGTTCTTC.

This chain joins TRBV18 and TRBJ1-1; D is perhaps TRBD1 (5 bases). The CDR3 is made up of 14 amino acids. Per germline, CDR1 KGHSH and CDR2 LQKENI. V gave up 4 bases and J gave up 1 base, with 10 bases separating them. In DNA, the CDR3 is TGTGCCAGCTCACTAATCGGGGGGAACACTGAAGCTTTCTTT. This codes for CASSLIGGNTEAFF.

The V call is TRBV27, the J call TRBJ2-7, with 10 bases identical to TRBD2. V was clipped by 5 bases and J by 4 bases; unmatched bases: 5. CDR1 and CDR2 from the germline V gene are MNHEY and SMNVEV (reference sequence). The CDR3 contains 14 residues. The CDR3 sequence is CASSGLADLYEQYF. DNA for the CDR3: TGTGCCAGCAGTGGACTAGCGGACCTGTACGAGCAGTACTTC.

The CDR3 DNA follows: TGTGCCAGCAGCTCCCCCGGGACTAGGGGAGAGACCCAGTACTTC. As protein: CASSSPGTRGETQYF. V and J are TRBV5-6 and TRBJ2-5; 8 bases map to TRBD2. CDR3 length equals 15 residues. Losses at the gene ends were 3 bases for V and 4 bases for J; bases not matched to a gene: 8. The germline gives CDR1 SGHDT, CDR2 YYEEEE.

This clone was seen a few times. This sequence joins TRBV5-1 and TRBJ2-1; D not resolved. The V gene lost 4 bases and the J gene lost 7 bases, with 15 bases spanning the gap. Germline V gene sequence: CDR1 SGHRS, CDR2 YFSETQ. The CDR3 is 14 amino acids. In DNA, the CDR3 is TGCGCCAGCAGCGCGCGCGGCAGAGAGAATGAGCAGTTCTTC. This translates into CASSARGRENEQFF.

This chain connects TRBV30 to TRBJ2-7, with a tentative D call TRBD1 (5 bases). Germline CDR1 GTSNPN, CDR2 SVGIG (reference sequence). With 5 bases removed from V and 0 bases from J, the gap between germline ends came to 11 bases. This CDR3 is built from 13 residues. CDR3 nucleotide sequence: TGTGCCTGGTCTCTACAGGCCTCCTACGAGCAGTACTTC. As protein: CAWSLQASYEQYF.

The chain is built from TRBV19 and TRBJ2-5, with TRBD2 matching over 10 bases. The germline V gene encodes CDR1 LNHDA and CDR2 SQIVND (reference sequence). The CDR3 consists of 18 residues. The ends lost 2 bases at V and 5 bases at J; junction bases unmatched: 14. The CDR3 is CASSIRGAAGGPSETQYF. The DNA for the CDR3 is TGTGCCAGTAGTATAAGAGGGGCAGCGGGAGGGCCTTCTGAGACCCAGTACTTC.

This rearrangement joins TRBV30 to TRBJ1-2; D call uncertain. The V gene's germline CDR1 is GTSNPN and CDR2 SVGIG (reference sequence). The germline V and J ends were trimmed by 0 bases and 7 bases, with 12 bases remaining between them. The CDR3 length is 13 residues. CDR3 protein: CAWSVRGGGGYTF. In DNA, the CDR3 is TGTGCCTGGAGTGTACGTGGAGGTGGTGGCTACACCTTC.

The chain is built from TRBV7-9 and TRBJ2-7; D not certain. V was clipped by 0 bases and J by 6 bases, with 6 bases between them. Germline values: CDR1 SEHNR, CDR2 FQNEAQ (reference sequence). This CDR3 contains 12 residues. CDR3 in amino acids: CASSLAYGEQYF. For the CDR3, the DNA is TGTGCCAGCAGCTTAGCGTACGGCGAGCAGTACTTC.

The count of this clone is one. The V gene is TRBV29-1, the J gene TRBJ2-1, with D possibly being TRBD1 (6 bases). Trimming shortened V by 1 base and J by 9 bases, and 10 bases separated the two germline ends. The CDR3 is 12 amino acids. Germline CDR1 and CDR2: SQVTM and ANQGSEA. CDR3 sequence reads: CSVEVTGIEQFF. DNA of the CDR3: TGCAGCGTTGAAGTGACAGGAATTGAGCAGTTCTTC.

The CDR3: CASSEQGRKPNSNQPQHF. In DNA, the CDR3 is TGTGCCAGCAGTGAACAGGGTCGAAAACCGAATAGCAATCAGCCCCAGCATTTT. The J gene is TRBJ1-5, the V gene TRBV6-1; TRBD1 is a possible D gene (5 bases). This CDR3 spans 18 amino acids. Germline loops: CDR1 MNHNS, CDR2 SASEGT. V lost 2 bases to trimming and J lost 0 bases, with 17 bases between them.

This clone has a handful of counts. The chain couples TRBV27 to TRBJ1-6; D gene uncertain. Trimming removed 3 bases from V and 2 bases from J, with 8 bases in between. Germline V gene sequence: CDR1 MNHEY, CDR2 SMNVEV (reference sequence). The CDR3 has 15 residues. CDR3 coding DNA: TGTGCCAGCAGTTTTACTGGTCCCTATAATTCACCCCTCCACTTT. It encodes CASSFTGPYNSPLHF.

This chain links TRBV6-4 with TRBJ2-1; TRBD2 agrees at 13 bases. Germline CDR1 and CDR2: MRHNA and SNTAGT. The CDR3 has 16 amino acids. J gave up 0 bases and V 6 bases, and 2 bases lay outside the gene matches. For the CDR3, the DNA is TGTGCCAGCAGCTGGACTAGCGGGAGCTCCTACAATGAGCAGTTCTTC. Residues: CASSWTSGSSYNEQFF.

The chain uses TRBV7-9 and TRBJ1-6, with D possibly TRBD1 on 6 matching bases. The V end was cut by 5 bases, the J end by 6 bases, with 11 bases between. The CDR3 is made up of 14 amino acids. From germline, CDR1 is SEHNR and CDR2 FQNEAQ (reference sequence). CDR3 sequence reads: CASSTTGRNSPLHF. CDR3 sequence (DNA): TGTGCCAGCAGCACCACAGGGCGTAATTCACCCCTCCACTTT.

The chain joins TRBV27 to TRBJ2-7; 10 bases match TRBD2. The ends lost 3 bases at V and 7 bases at J; junction bases unmatched: 12. Germline CDR1 is MNHEY and CDR2 is SMNVEV (reference sequence). This CDR3 is built from 16 residues. CDR3 sequence (DNA): TGTGCCAGCAGTTTGATGACTAGCGGGTCTCCCGGGGAGCAGTACTTC. It is translated as CASSLMTSGSPGEQYF.